The 28 T cell receptor beta chains given below trace back to one sample, sequenced in a study of beta chain features in type 1 diabetes. Study results and caveats: Shorter TCRB CDR3s, moderately but significantly so, were found in Type 1 diabetes patients in all four CD4+ subsets.

The antigens of these receptors remain unknown. Reverse transcribing all isolated RNA meant expressed TCRB transcripts were sequenced. Produced via immunoSEQ multiplex PCR; TCRdb's table is partial and in-frame only. The sample includes about 710,000 clones, about 14% of them seen just once. The sequenced material came from naive CD4+ T cells from blood. The receptors were gathered from a man between 18 and 29 years old with type 1 diabetes.

This clone was detected a few times. The chain links TRBV6-5 to TRBJ1-2; no clear D gene. Trimming pared 6 bases from V and 3 bases from J, leaving 8 bases between. The germline V gene encodes CDR1 MNHEY and CDR2 SVGAGI. The CDR3 sequence is 12 residues long. CDR3 DNA sequence: TGTGCCAGCAGAGGGCTGTACTATGGCTACACCTTC. This translates into CASRGLYYGYTF.

The V and J genes are TRBV6-1 and TRBJ1-4, with D tentatively TRBD1 (6 bases). The CDR3 contains 15 residues. CDR1 is MNHNS, CDR2 SASEGT, per germline. V lost 5 bases and J lost 8, with 18 bases in between. CDR3 bases: TGTGCCAGCAGTCTCCAGGGGATGGGGAGAGAAAAACTGTTTTTT. It yields the protein CASSLQGMGREKLFF.

The rearrangement links TRBV20-1 to TRBJ1-2; no clear D gene. This CDR3 has 10 residues. The V gene lost 4 bases and the J gene lost 5 bases, with 5 bases spanning the gap. Germline CDR1 and CDR2: DFQATT and SNEGSKA (reference sequence). The CDR3 DNA is TGCAGTGCTATGTCTTATGGCTACACCTTC. Translating it yields CSAMSYGYTF.

V and J are TRBV19 and TRBJ2-1, with 10 bases lining up with TRBD2. The V gene end was trimmed by 8 bases and the J gene end by 4 bases; junction bases not matched to a gene: 8. The germline CDR1 and CDR2 sequences are LNHDA and SQIVND (reference sequence). CDR3 size: 15 residues. The CDR3 sequence is CASRTSGSKYNEQFF. The CDR3 DNA reads TGTGCCAGTCGGACTAGCGGTTCAAAGTACAATGAGCAGTTCTTC.

CDR3 residues: CASSSGLRNQPQHF. The DNA for the CDR3 is TGTGCCAGCAGTTCGGGACTGCGCAATCAGCCCCAGCATTTT. V and J are TRBV27 and TRBJ1-5; a weak D match, TRBD1 (5 bases). Trimming took off 4 bases at V and 2 bases at J, with 9 bases between the two ends. The CDR3 runs to 14 residues. CDR1 MNHEY and CDR2 SMNVEV come from the germline V gene (reference sequence).

This clone was seen a few times. This sequence joins TRBV29-1 and TRBJ2-3; D may be TRBD1 (5 bases). Germline CDR1 is SQVTM and CDR2 is ANQGSEA. The CDR3 sequence is 15 residues long. V shed 3 bases and J shed 5 bases, with 18 bases lying between them. CDR3 sequence reads: CSVDGASARGDTQYF. CDR3 coding DNA: TGCAGCGTTGATGGGGCGTCCGCTAGGGGAGATACGCAGTATTTT.

This clone was seen a few times. V and J are TRBV4-1 and TRBJ2-7; D might be TRBD1 or TRBD2, each matching 5 bases. Trimming stripped 4 bases from V and 5 bases from J, with 15 bases between. Germline assignment: CDR1 MGHRA and CDR2 YSYEKL. The CDR3 consists of 14 residues. This chain's CDR3 is CASSRTPVGDEQYF. CDR3 bases: TGCGCCAGCAGCCGGACCCCCGTGGGGGACGAGCAGTACTTC.

This clone appeared a few times. The chain carries TRBV19 and TRBJ1-5, with 8 bases matching TRBD1. CDR3 size: 15 residues. V shed 4 bases and J 3 bases; nucleotides not matched to a gene: 5. In germline, CDR1 is LNHDA, CDR2 SQIVND (reference sequence). This CDR3 reads CASSRMGQDNQPQHF. The CDR3 DNA reads TGTGCCAGTAGTAGAATGGGACAGGACAATCAGCCCCAGCATTTT.

The CDR3 spells CASSYSNNGYYGYTF. DNA for the CDR3: TGTGCCAGCAGTTACTCGAATAACGGGTACTATGGCTACACCTTC. This chain connects TRBV6-5 to TRBJ1-2; unclear D gene. Trimming cost V 0 bases and J 3 bases, with 11 bases left between them. Germline V gives CDR1 MNHEY, CDR2 SVGAGI. This CDR3 is built from 15 residues.

This clone has only a few counts. The chain combines TRBV5-4 with TRBJ2-7; 8 bases line up with TRBD1. CDR1 and CDR2 (germline): SGHNT, YYREEE (reference sequence). Trimming took 3 bases from V and 5 from J; bases not matched to a gene: 10. CDR3 length: 15 residues. This CDR3 reads CASSSTGQGFNEQYF. CDR3 in DNA: TGTGCCAGCAGCTCGACAGGACAGGGCTTTAACGAGCAGTACTTC.

This clone was found a few times. V and J are TRBV5-6 and TRBJ1-4, with D uncertain. Per the germline V gene, CDR1 is SGHDT and CDR2 is YYEEEE. V was cut by 5 bases and J by 5 bases, with 16 bases left in between. This CDR3 region has 15 residues. The CDR3 DNA is TGTGCCAGCAGAACCAGCCGGGCCTCGAATGAAAAACTGTTTTTT. It translates to CASRTSRASNEKLFF.

The J gene is TRBJ1-1, the V gene TRBV30; perhaps TRBD1 as D (5 bases). Deletions cut 1 base from V and 0 bases from J, with 24 bases between. Per the germline V gene, CDR1 is GTSNPN and CDR2 is SVGIG (reference sequence). The CDR3 extends over 19 amino acids. The CDR3 nucleotides are TGTGCCTGGAGTGAGGGGTCAGGATTAAGACGGGGAATGAACACTGAAGCTTTCTTT. Its protein product is CAWSEGSGLRRGMNTEAFF.

Turning to this clone: The same CDR3 is also encoded by other DNA sequences in this sample. The chain combines TRBV28 with TRBJ2-7, with D perhaps TRBD1 (5 bases). Germline lookup yields CDR1 MDHEN and CDR2 SYDVKM. V lost 8 bases, J lost 5 bases, and 10 bases lay in between. CDR3 size: 11 residues. CDR3 in amino acids: CASSQGHEQYF. The CDR3 DNA reads as TGTGCCAGCTCGCAGGGCCACGAGCAGTACTTC.

This clone was seen only a few times. The chain joins TRBV15 to TRBJ2-7; D gene ambiguous. Germline V gene sequence: CDR1 LNHNV, CDR2 YYDKDF (reference sequence). V was trimmed by 0 bases and J by 2 bases, leaving 11 bases between them. This CDR3 spans 15 amino acids. The CDR3 DNA is TGTGCCACCAGCAGAGATCGCGGACGCACCTACGAGCAGTACTTC. It encodes CATSRDRGRTYEQYF.

This clone was picked up a small number of times. The sample carries other DNA sequences with the same CDR3. The chain joins TRBV7-9 to TRBJ1-1; 8 bases are a match to TRBD1. V was pared by 4 bases and J by 2 bases, with 3 bases of the junction left unmatched. The CDR3 sequence is 14 residues long. CDR1 and CDR2 (germline): SEHNR, FQNEAQ (reference sequence). The chain's CDR3 is CASSSQGGNTEAFF. In DNA form, the CDR3 reads TGTGCCAGCAGCTCACAGGGGGGTAACACTGAAGCTTTCTTT. Variable domain in full (rest from reference TRBV7-9 and TRBJ1-1): DTGVSQNPRHKITKRGQNVTFRCDPISEHNRLYWYRQTLGQGPEFLTYFQNEAQLEKSRLLSDRFSAERPKGSFSTLEIQRTEQGDSAMYLCASSSQGGNTEAFFGQGTRLTVV.

CDR3 in amino acids: CAWSVERSAYYNEQFF. CDR3 nucleotide sequence: TGTGCCTGGAGTGTAGAGCGATCAGCTTACTACAATGAGCAGTTCTTC. This rearrangement joins TRBV30 to TRBJ2-1; D not resolved. CDR3 length: 16 residues. Trimming cost V 0 bases and J 3 bases, with 15 bases left between them. Germline V gives CDR1 GTSNPN, CDR2 SVGIG (reference sequence).

This clone turned up a few times. The rearrangement uses TRBV6-1 and TRBJ2-1; the D call may be TRBD1 or TRBD2 (5 bases each). The germline V gene encodes CDR1 MNHNS and CDR2 SASEGT. V lost 2 bases, J lost 4 bases, and 15 bases lay in between. The CDR3 runs 16 residues. The CDR3 region is CASSEPGRLIYNEQFF. As DNA, the CDR3 is TGTGCCAGCAGTGAACCGGGGCGGTTGATATACAATGAGCAGTTCTTC.

The table lists this clone with a few counts. The chain employs TRBV18 and TRBJ2-1; TRBD2 matches 7 bases. Per germline, CDR1 KGHSH and CDR2 LQKENI. Trimming took 5 bases from V and 6 from J; bases not matched to a gene: 7. The CDR3 totals 14 residues. The CDR3 DNA follows: TGTGCCAGCTCAGAGGGAGGGCCTTCCAATGAGCAGTTCTTC. As protein: CASSEGGPSNEQFF.

This clone was observed a few times. Other nucleotide sequences from this sample produce the same CDR3. The V call is TRBV29-1, the J call TRBJ1-1; weak D call: TRBD1 (5 bases). Looked up from germline, CDR1 is SQVTM and CDR2 is ANQGSEA. The CDR3 spans 13 residues. V was cut by 4 bases and J by 0 bases, with 9 bases left in between. CDR3 loop: CSVGGTLNTEAFF. Here the CDR3 DNA reads TGCAGCGTTGGAGGGACCTTGAACACTGAAGCTTTCTTT. Looking up the rest from reference TRBV29-1 and TRBJ1-1 gives the full variable domain: SAVISQKPSRDICQRGTSLTIQCQVDSQVTMMFWYRQQPGQSLTLIATANQGSEATYESGFVIDKFPISRPNLTFSTLTVSNMSPEDSSIYLCSVGGTLNTEAFFGQGTRLTVV.

This clone was found a few times. The rearrangement joins TRBV6-6 to TRBJ2-2; D gene uncertain. Germline lookup yields CDR1 MNHNY and CDR2 SVGAGI (reference sequence). CDR3 length: 11 residues. The V gene lost 8 bases and the J gene lost 7 bases, with 8 bases spanning the gap. The CDR3 is CASGWGGELFF. The CDR3, as DNA: TGTGCCAGCGGGTGGGGCGGGGAGCTGTTTTTT.

This clone has only a few counts. The J gene is TRBJ2-2, the V gene TRBV5-1; 13 bases are a match to TRBD2. Germline assignment: CDR1 SGHRS and CDR2 YFSETQ. The length of the CDR3 is 15 residues. The V and J ends lost 4 bases and 5 bases, in that order; junction bases with no gene match: 2. CDR3 region: CASSRTSGGTGELFF. The CDR3 nucleotides are TGCGCCAGCAGCAGGACTAGCGGGGGTACCGGGGAGCTGTTTTTT.

This clone occurred a few times. The same CDR3 is also encoded by other DNA sequences in this sample. The rearrangement joins TRBV10-3 to TRBJ1-3; no clear D. V was trimmed by 0 bases and J by 4 bases, leaving 4 bases between them. Germline loops: CDR1 ENHRY, CDR2 SYGVKD. The length of the CDR3 is 13 residues. CDR3 amino acids: CAISESAGNTIYF. The CDR3 DNA reads as TGTGCCATCAGTGAGTCGGCCGGAAACACCATATATTTT.

This clone has just a few counts. The chain employs TRBV28 and TRBJ2-1; 8 nucleotides agree with TRBD2. Germline CDR1 MDHEN, CDR2 SYDVKM. The CDR3 is made up of 14 amino acids. The trim removed 4 bases at V and 4 bases at J, leaving 3 bases unmatched. The CDR3 loop reads CASSSAGDYNEQFF. In nucleotides, the CDR3 is TGTGCCAGCAGTTCAGCGGGGGATTACAATGAGCAGTTCTTC.

This clone was counted a few times. V gene TRBV28 combines with J gene TRBJ1-2; TRBD1 aligns across 8 bases. The germline V gene encodes CDR1 MDHEN and CDR2 SYDVKM. There are 14 residues in the CDR3. V was pared by 5 bases and J by 5 bases, with 7 bases of the junction left unmatched. The CDR3 region is CASSQSQGAYGYTF. In DNA form, the CDR3 reads TGTGCCAGCAGTCAATCCCAGGGGGCGTATGGCTACACCTTC.

The chain has TRBV28 and TRBJ1-2; D ambiguous. V shed 9 bases and J shed 8 bases, with 13 bases lying between them. From germline, CDR1 is MDHEN and CDR2 SYDVKM. There are 11 residues in the CDR3. The chain's CDR3 is CASRPDGGYTF. The CDR3 DNA sequence: TGTGCCAGTCGCCCCGACGGGGGCTACACCTTC.

The V gene is TRBV4-3, the J gene TRBJ2-6; no clear D gene. Germline CDR1 LGHNA, CDR2 YSLEER. This CDR3 is 19 amino acids long. Trimming cost V 1 base and J 1 base, with 17 bases left between them. In DNA, the CDR3 is TGCGCCAGCAGCCAAGTAGGTGGAACAGACGTATCTGGGGCCAACGTCCTGACTTTC. Translated, it gives CASSQVGGTDVSGANVLTF.

The J gene is TRBJ1-1, the V gene TRBV5-4; 7 positions agree with TRBD1. The CDR3 length is 15 residues. The V gene end was trimmed by 4 bases and the J gene end by 1 base; junction bases not matched to a gene: 7. CDR1 and CDR2 (germline): SGHNT, YYREEE (reference sequence). The CDR3 reads CASSPRTGGNTEAFF. CDR3 in DNA: TGTGCCAGCAGCCCTAGGACAGGCGGGAACACTGAAGCTTTCTTT.

This clone occurred a few times. The chain links TRBV5-8 to TRBJ2-5, with D possibly being TRBD1 (6 bases). Germline CDR1 and CDR2: SGHTS and YDEGEE. This CDR3 region has 14 residues. The germline V and J ends were trimmed by 1 base and 3 bases, with 10 bases remaining between them. The CDR3 DNA follows: TGTGCCAGCAGCTTGACAGGGCTTAAAGAGACCCAGTACTTC. Its translation is CASSLTGLKETQYF.